Given below is one T cell receptor beta chain in context. Clones were sequenced by immunoSEQ multiplex PCR, and TCRdb holds only the in-frame ones, with some missing. The sample has 55,000 to 75,000 clones; 90% to 96% are singletons. This specimen belongs to a study of cytomegalovirus exposure and HLA in healthy donors. Study-wide context: A later analysis reported the 90 to 150 validation repertoires used the same platform as the approximately 660 first-cohort repertoires.

The donors were in the approximately 110-subject validation cohort; that cohort was separate from the roughly 620-subject first cohort. Germline V gene lookup returns CDR1 LNHNV and CDR2 YYDKDF (reference sequence). There are 15 residues in the CDR3. V was clipped by 5 bases and J by 1 base; unmatched bases: 6. The TCR originated in a young woman in good health and CMV-seronegative. This sequence joins TRBV15 and TRBJ1-1; 8 bases line up with TRBD1. Sequencing used PBMCs. The CDR3 protein is CATSSLGQANTEAFF. The CDR3 DNA sequence: TGTGCCACCAGCTCCCTGGGACAGGCGAACACTGAAGCTTTCTTT. Drawing the rest from reference TRBV15 and TRBJ1-1, the complete variable domain is DAMVIQNPRYQVTQFGKPVTLSCSQTLNHNVMYWYQQKSSQAPKLLFHYYDKDFNNEADTPDNFQSRRPNTSFCFLDIRSPGLGDTAMYLCATSSLGQANTEAFFGQGTRLTVV.